The 22 T cell receptor beta chains below were found in one sample sequenced in a study of blood T cell repertoires in COVID-19 (TCRdb year 2020). The receptor library was made with the immunoSEQ multiplex PCR assay. Entries here come from immuneACCESS through TCRdb and include only in-frame sequences with V and J called. Some clones fail to appear in such tables; in the studies checked, an unresolved V gene covers under half of the shortfall, and the cause of the remainder is unknown. The sample table lists roughly 220,000 clones, 80% to 90% of them with a count of one. In total, the top ten clones hold over 2.5% of the sample. The sample comprised peripheral blood. These TCRs come from a man aged 50 to 59 who had recovered from COVID-19.

The chain couples TRBV30 to TRBJ2-1; the D call may be TRBD1 or TRBD2 (6 bases each). CDR3 length: 11 residues. V lost 5 bases and J lost 12, with 14 bases in between. From germline, CDR1 is GTSNPN and CDR2 SVGIG (reference sequence). The CDR3 reads CAWGGHQAQFF. For the CDR3, the DNA is TGTGCCTGGGGGGGGCACCAAGCGCAGTTCTTC.

A single count supports this clone. The rearrangement uses TRBV5-1 and TRBJ1-1; D may be TRBD1 (6 bases). This CDR3 has 14 residues. V lost 4 bases and J lost 2, with 12 bases in between. CDR1 SGHRS and CDR2 YFSETQ come from the germline V gene. CDR3 in amino acids: CASSAVTGNTEAFF. The CDR3, as DNA: TGCGCCAGCAGCGCAGTGACAGGTAACACTGAAGCTTTCTTT.

DNA for the CDR3: TGTGCCAGCAGTTACTTAGGGGACAGCCCAAATTCACCCCTCCACTTT. Amino acids: CASSYLGDSPNSPLHF. V is TRBV6-5 and J is TRBJ1-6, with TRBD1 matching 7 bases. The germline gives CDR1 MNHEY, CDR2 SVGAGI. The CDR3 has 16 residues. Losses at the gene ends were 1 base for V and 7 bases for J; bases not matched to a gene: 7.

This clone was detected once. As DNA, the CDR3 is TGTGCCAGCAGTCCATACGACACCGGATTCACGTGGCAGTACTTC. It yields the protein CASSPYDTGFTWQYF. This chain links TRBV27 with TRBJ2-7; the D is unclear. This CDR3 is 15 amino acids long. Trimming left V 5 bases short and J 9 bases short, with 23 bases between. The V gene's germline CDR1 is MNHEY and CDR2 SMNVEV (reference sequence).

This chain connects TRBV28 to TRBJ1-2; the D is unclear. The CDR3 consists of 14 residues. V dropped 5 bases and J dropped 7 bases, with 17 bases sitting between them. Looked up from germline, CDR1 is MDHEN and CDR2 is SYDVKM. CDR3 DNA: TGTGCCAGCAGTCGGACTAATACTCTCTTTGGCTACACCTTC. This gives the protein CASSRTNTLFGYTF.

The chain recombines TRBV10-2 with TRBJ2-3; 8 positions agree with TRBD1. Germline V gene lookup returns CDR1 WSHSY and CDR2 SAAADI. The CDR3 is 18 residues long. The ends lost 0 bases at V and 0 bases at J; junction bases unmatched: 8. CDR3 protein: CASSESSRTGFSTDTQYF. In nucleotides, the CDR3 is TGCGCCAGCAGTGAGTCGTCCAGGACAGGGTTTAGCACAGATACGCAGTATTTT.

The chain combines TRBV5-5 with TRBJ2-7; no reliable D call. V dropped 0 bases and J dropped 1 base, with 14 bases sitting between them. CDR1 is SGHKS, CDR2 YYEKEE, per germline (reference sequence). The CDR3 has 16 amino acids. DNA of the CDR3: TGTGCCAGCAGCTTGGGGGCTCCCGTGACGTCCTACGAGCAGTACTTC. This gives the protein CASSLGAPVTSYEQYF. The full variable domain, its missing parts supplied by reference TRBV5-5 and TRBJ2-7, is DAGVTQSPTHLIKTRGQQVTLRCSPISGHKSVSWYQQVLGQGPQFIFQYYEKEERGRGNFPDRFSARQFPNYSSELNVNALLLGDSALYLCASSLGAPVTSYEQYFGPGTRLTVT.

This sequence joins TRBV28 and TRBJ1-3, with TRBD1 as a possible D gene (6 bases). Germline CDR1 and CDR2: MDHEN and SYDVKM. Deletions cut 6 bases from V and 0 bases from J, with 12 bases between. This CDR3 comprises 15 residues. The CDR3 sequence: CASRQDSRSGNTIYF. The CDR3, as DNA: TGTGCCAGCAGACAGGACAGCCGCTCTGGAAACACCATATATTTT.

The chain has TRBV5-4 and TRBJ1-1, with 7 positions matching TRBD1. This CDR3 has 14 amino acids. The V and J ends lost 2 bases and 3 bases, in that order; junction bases with no gene match: 4. Germline values: CDR1 SGHNT, CDR2 YYREEE (reference sequence). CDR3 region: CASSFVRGDTEAFF. The DNA for the CDR3 is TGTGCCAGCAGCTTCGTCAGGGGGGACACTGAAGCTTTCTTT. The full variable domain, with the rest looked up from reference TRBV5-4 and TRBJ1-1, is ETGVTQSPTHLIKTRGQQVTLRCSSQSGHNTVSWYQQALGQGPQFIFQYYREEENGRGNFPPRFSGLQFPNYSSELNVNALELDDSALYLCASSFVRGDTEAFFGQGTRLTVV.

This chain joins TRBV27 and TRBJ1-1; 8 bases agree with TRBD1. Germline V gene sequence: CDR1 MNHEY, CDR2 SMNVEV (reference sequence). The CDR3 extends over 14 amino acids. Trimming took 4 bases from V and 3 from J; bases not matched to a gene: 4. The CDR3 spells CASSSGQGDTEAFF. The CDR3 nucleotides are TGTGCCAGCAGTTCAGGACAGGGAGACACTGAAGCTTTCTTT.

The genes are TRBV7-9 and TRBJ1-2, with D perhaps TRBD1 (6 bases). Germline CDR1 and CDR2: SEHNR and FQNEAQ (reference sequence). CDR3 length: 13 residues. V was cut by 4 bases and J by 8 bases, with 14 bases left in between. CDR3 sequence: CASSSDSASGYTF. The CDR3 DNA follows: TGTGCCAGCAGCTCGGACAGTGCTAGCGGCTACACCTTC.

V gene TRBV5-1 combines with J gene TRBJ1-6, with a weak D call TRBD1 (5 bases). Per the germline V gene, CDR1 is SGHRS and CDR2 is YFSETQ. The CDR3 has 15 amino acids. With 0 bases removed from V and 5 bases from J, the gap between germline ends came to 9 bases. The DNA for the CDR3 is TGCGCCAGCAGCTTGGTAGGGGATAATAATTCACCCCTCCACTTT. Its translation: CASSLVGDNNSPLHF.

This chain connects TRBV7-2 to TRBJ2-2; 11 bases agree with TRBD2. Germline-derived CDR1 and CDR2 are SGHTA and FQGNSA. Trimming at V came to 4 bases and at J to 5 bases, leaving 15 bases not matched to a gene. The CDR3 totals 19 residues. Here the CDR3 reads CASSYPRLAGISGTGELFF. Here the CDR3 DNA reads TGTGCCAGCAGCTACCCCAGACTAGCGGGAATTTCTGGGACCGGGGAGCTGTTTTTT. Complete variable domain (other parts from reference TRBV7-2 and TRBJ2-2): GAGVSQSPSNKVTEKGKDVELRCDPISGHTALYWYRQSLGQGLEFLIYFQGNSAPDKSGLPSDRFSAERTGGSVSTLTIQRTQQEDSAVYLCASSYPRLAGISGTGELFFGEGSRLTVL.

The CDR3 nucleotides read TGTGCCAGCTCACCACCGGGAAGCGGTCCGCGGACCCAGTACTTC. Encoded protein: CASSPPGSGPRTQYF. The chain uses TRBV18 and TRBJ2-5; D perhaps matches TRBD2 (5 bases). V was pared by 0 bases and J by 7 bases, with 15 bases between. CDR1 is KGHSH and CDR2 is LQKENI in the germline V gene. The CDR3 is 15 residues long.

The gene calls are TRBV7-8 and TRBJ1-5, with 8 bases fitting TRBD1. The CDR3 contains 14 residues. V lost 4 bases to trimming and J lost 4 bases; unmatched junction nucleotides: 3. Germline V gives CDR1 SGHVS, CDR2 FQNEAQ. The CDR3 loop reads CASSSDRGNQPQHF. In DNA, the CDR3 is TGTGCCAGCAGCTCCGACAGGGGTAATCAGCCCCAGCATTTT.

The chain recombines TRBV5-1 with TRBJ2-7, with 13 positions matching TRBD2. This CDR3 is built from 14 residues. V shed 4 bases, J shed 6 bases, and the junction held 4 bases outside the gene matches. CDR1 is SGHRS, CDR2 YFSETQ, per germline. DNA for the CDR3: TGCGCCAGCAGCCCAGGACTAGCGGGGGCCGAGCAGTACTTC. Its protein product is CASSPGLAGAEQYF.

This rearrangement joins TRBV7-9 to TRBJ1-6; D is unclear. There are 15 residues in the CDR3. Trimming shortened V by 1 base and J by 7 bases, and 11 bases separated the two germline ends. Germline V CDR1 and CDR2: SEHNR, FQNEAQ (reference sequence). The chain's CDR3 is CASSLDRGGNSPLHF. The DNA for the CDR3 is TGTGCCAGCAGCTTAGACCGGGGAGGAAATTCACCCCTCCACTTT. Based on the CDR3 plus reference TRBV7-9 and TRBJ1-6, the full variable domain is DTGVSQNPRHKITKRGQNVTFRCDPISEHNRLYWYRQTLGQGPEFLTYFQNEAQLEKSRLLSDRFSAERPKGSFSTLEIQRTEQGDSAMYLCASSLDRGGNSPLHFGNGTRLTVT.

The CDR3 bases are TGTGCCAGCAGAGACAGGGAGATTCAAGAGACCCAGTACTTC. Amino acid sequence: CASRDREIQETQYF. The chain joins TRBV6-6 to TRBJ2-5; TRBD1 matches at 7 bases. The CDR3 runs 14 residues. Per the germline V gene, CDR1 is MNHNY and CDR2 is SVGAGI (reference sequence). The J segment lost 2 bases and the V segment lost 6 bases, leaving 6 bases of the junction unmatched.

The chain combines TRBV10-3 with TRBJ2-3, with 11 bases lining up with TRBD2. Germline values: CDR1 ENHRY, CDR2 SYGVKD. The V and J ends lost 5 bases and 4 bases, in that order; junction bases with no gene match: 5. The CDR3 totals 15 residues. The CDR3 here is CAISHGTSGSDTQYF. Here the CDR3 DNA reads TGTGCCATCAGTCACGGGACTAGCGGTTCAGATACGCAGTATTTT.

The gene calls are TRBV7-6 and TRBJ2-7; TRBD2 matches at 11 bases. The V and J ends lost 0 bases and 4 bases, in that order; junction bases with no gene match: 5. The CDR3 sequence is 16 residues long. Germline V gene sequence: CDR1 SGHVS, CDR2 FNYEAQ. The CDR3 spells CASSLASGRAGYEQYF. CDR3 coding DNA: TGTGCCAGCAGCTTAGCTAGCGGGAGGGCCGGGTACGAGCAGTACTTC.

This rearrangement joins TRBV9 to TRBJ2-4, with D tentatively TRBD1 (6 bases). Germline CDR1 SGDLS, CDR2 YYNGEE. This CDR3 is 14 amino acids long. With 4 bases removed from V and 8 bases from J, the gap between germline ends came to 16 bases. CDR3 bases: TGTGCCAGCAGCCCAGGGGCGGGTGGGTACATTCAGTACTTC. It specifies CASSPGAGGYIQYF.

This chain uses TRBV5-3 with TRBJ2-3; a possible D gene is TRBD2 (6 bases). TRBV5-3 is filed as an ORF, its function uncertain. This CDR3 is 16 amino acids long. V gave up 2 bases and J gave up 3 bases, with 16 bases separating them. The CDR3 spells CARSLRVGRGTDTQYF. CDR3 coding DNA: TGTGCCAGAAGCTTACGTGTCGGGAGAGGGACAGATACGCAGTATTTT.